This TCR beta chain derives from a study of beta chain features in type 1 diabetes. Study-level findings and limits: A definitive answer on HLA type influencing TCRB rearrangement was not reached here.

Expressed TCRB transcripts were sequenced, since all the RNA that had been isolated was reverse transcribed. Each sample of naive, central memory or regulatory T cells had, on average, around 3.3 million reads. The table came from immunoSEQ multiplex PCR; TCRdb's copy has only in-frame clones and leaves some out. The table includes roughly 400,000 clones, roughly 13% detected once. Turning to this clone: Its target is unknown.

Blood was drawn once from each donor into heparinised tubes. The draws averaged about 0.11 L. Germline assignment: CDR1 GTSNPN and CDR2 SVGIG (reference sequence). Trimming removed 2 bases from V and 5 bases from J, with 7 bases in between. The CDR3 spans 13 residues. The specimen sequenced was naive CD4+ T cells from blood. This receptor was identified in a man aged 25 to 40 in good health. This sequence joins TRBV30 and TRBJ2-6; D uncertain. The CDR3 nucleotides are TGTGCCTGGAGTCTCGCTCGGGCCAACGTCCTGACTTTC. Its translation: CAWSLARANVLTF.